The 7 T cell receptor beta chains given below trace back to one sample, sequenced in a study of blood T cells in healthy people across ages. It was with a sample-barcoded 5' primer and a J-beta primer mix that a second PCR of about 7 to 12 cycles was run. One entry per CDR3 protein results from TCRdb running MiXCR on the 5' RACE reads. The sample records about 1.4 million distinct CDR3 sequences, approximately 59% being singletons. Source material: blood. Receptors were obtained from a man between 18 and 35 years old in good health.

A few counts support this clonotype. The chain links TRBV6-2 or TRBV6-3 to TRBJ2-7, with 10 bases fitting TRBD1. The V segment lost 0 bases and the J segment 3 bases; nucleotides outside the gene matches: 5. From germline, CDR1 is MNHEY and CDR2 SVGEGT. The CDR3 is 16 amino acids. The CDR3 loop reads CASSYSWGTGDYEQYF. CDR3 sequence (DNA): TGTGCCAGCAGTTACTCGTGGGGGACAGGGGACTACGAGCAGTACTTC.

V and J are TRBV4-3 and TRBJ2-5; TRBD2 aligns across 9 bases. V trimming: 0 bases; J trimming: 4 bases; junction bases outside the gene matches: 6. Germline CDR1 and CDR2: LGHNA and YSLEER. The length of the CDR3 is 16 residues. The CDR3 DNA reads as TGCGCCAGCAGCCAAGAAATCGCGGGAGGGGGAGAGACCCAGTACTTC. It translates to CASSQEIAGGGETQYF.

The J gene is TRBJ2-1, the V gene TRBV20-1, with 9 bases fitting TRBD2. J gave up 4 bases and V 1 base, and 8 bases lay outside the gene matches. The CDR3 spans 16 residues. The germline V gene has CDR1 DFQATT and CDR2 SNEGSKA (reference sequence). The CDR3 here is CSARATSGLGYNEQFF. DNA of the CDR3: TGCAGTGCTAGAGCGACTAGCGGACTGGGGTACAATGAGCAGTTCTTC.

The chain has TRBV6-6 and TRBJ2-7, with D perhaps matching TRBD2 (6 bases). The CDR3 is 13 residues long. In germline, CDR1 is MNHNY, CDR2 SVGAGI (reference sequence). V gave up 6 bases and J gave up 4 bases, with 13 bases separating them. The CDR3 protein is CASRTGERYEQYF. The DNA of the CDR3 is TGTGCCAGCAGGACGGGAGAAAGGTACGAGCAGTACTTC.

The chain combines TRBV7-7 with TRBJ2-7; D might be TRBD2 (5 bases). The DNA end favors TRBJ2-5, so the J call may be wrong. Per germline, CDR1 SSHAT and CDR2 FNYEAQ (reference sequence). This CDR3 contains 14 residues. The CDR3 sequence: CASSPFQPGETQYF. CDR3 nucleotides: TGTGCCAGCAGCCCGTTCCAGCCGGGGGAGACCCAGTACTTC.

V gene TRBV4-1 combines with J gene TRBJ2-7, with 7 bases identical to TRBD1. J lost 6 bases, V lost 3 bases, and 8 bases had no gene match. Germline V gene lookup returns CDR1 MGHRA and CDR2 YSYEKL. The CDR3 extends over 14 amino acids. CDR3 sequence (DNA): TGCGCCAGCAGCCAGCTACAGGGGATGGGCGAGCAGTACTTC. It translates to CASSQLQGMGEQYF.

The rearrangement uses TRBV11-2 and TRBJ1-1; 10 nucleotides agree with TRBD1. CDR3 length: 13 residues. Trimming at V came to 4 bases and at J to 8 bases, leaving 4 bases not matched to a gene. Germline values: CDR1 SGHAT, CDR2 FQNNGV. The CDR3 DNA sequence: TGTGCCAGCAGCTCCAGGACAGGGGGGGAAGCTTTCTTT. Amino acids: CASSSRTGGEAFF.